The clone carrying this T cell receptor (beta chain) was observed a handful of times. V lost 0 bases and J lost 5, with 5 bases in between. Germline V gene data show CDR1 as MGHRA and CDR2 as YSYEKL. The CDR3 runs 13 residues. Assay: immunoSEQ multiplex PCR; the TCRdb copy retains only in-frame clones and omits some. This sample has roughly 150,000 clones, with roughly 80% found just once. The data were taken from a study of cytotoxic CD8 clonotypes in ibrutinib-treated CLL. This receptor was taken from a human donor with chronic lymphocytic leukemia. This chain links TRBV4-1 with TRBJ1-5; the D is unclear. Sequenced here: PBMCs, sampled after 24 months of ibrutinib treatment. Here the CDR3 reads CASSQDQDQPQHF. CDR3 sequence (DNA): TGCGCCAGCAGCCAAGATCAGGATCAGCCCCAGCATTTT.